The T cell receptor (beta chain) under discussion was sequenced for a study of T cell responses to AZD1222 COVID-19 vaccine. Overall study findings and caveats: Seropositive AZD1222 recipients at baseline numbered only five to seven.

Assay: immunoSEQ multiplex PCR; the TCRdb copy retains only in-frame clones and omits some. The repertoire consists of 150,000 to 200,000 clones, with around 90% occurring once and the leading ten covering around 3%. With regard to this clone: The antigen is not known.

This clonotype was obtained from an adult in good health. The sample was peripheral blood, taken on day 0 of AZD1222 vaccination.

The CDR3 DNA reads TGTGCCAGCAGCCTAATTCAGGGGCGAGGTGGAGAAAAACTGTTTTTT. Encoded protein: CASSLIQGRGGEKLFF. V usage is TRBV5-6 and J usage is TRBJ1-4; D perhaps matches TRBD1 (6 bases). Germline V gene data show CDR1 as SGHDT and CDR2 as YYEEEE. V was shortened by 4 bases and J by 8 bases, with 21 bases between the two germline ends. The CDR3 is 16 amino acids.